This TCR beta chain was sequenced in a study of long-term antiretroviral therapy in people with HIV. It was version v3.0 of the immunoSEQ assay that was run at survey level. The assay was immunoSEQ multiplex PCR, and TCRdb's table has in-frame clones only and misses some. The table lists around 20,000 clones, roughly 80% of them singletons. Remarks on this clone: Its antigen is unidentified.

Study-level results: Specimen acquisition occurred between the mid-2000s and the late 2010s, potentially under older ART regimens. Clones showing expansion before ART dominated the repertoire at all time points.

The germline V gene encodes CDR1 SGHAT and CDR2 FQNNGV. The CDR3 spans 12 residues. The chain carries TRBV11-2 and TRBJ2-2, with 7 nucleotides matching TRBD2. The sequencing here drew on unsorted PBMCs, taken 0.2 years after starting antiretroviral therapy. The TCR originated in a young woman with HIV. The CDR3 region is CAGGEITGELFF. CDR3 sequence (DNA): TGTGCGGGGGGGGAAATCACCGGGGAGCTGTTTTTT.